Here is one T cell receptor beta chain with its context. This entry belongs to a study of blood T cell repertoires in COVID-19. About the study: Researchers got acute and convalescent COVID-19 samples from the United States, Italy and Spain. PBMCs, B-cell-depleted T cells, or T cells provided the cDNA or gDNA that made up the material.

Original processing methods: The authors estimated nucleated cell counts from reference gene primer amplification. The table came from immunoSEQ multiplex PCR; TCRdb's copy has only in-frame clones and leaves some out. The V and J calls and clone size come from that table; D and trimming were worked out from the DNA. The repertoire has about 16,000 clones, less than 90% of them found once; the top ten carry 20% to 25%. The germline gives CDR1 SNHLY, CDR2 FYNNEI. This CDR3 is 13 amino acids long. Germline trimming cut 10 bases from V and 6 bases from J; bases unmatched to any gene: 7. Sequencing was carried out using peripheral blood. The TCR was taken from a man in his 60s with acute or convalescent COVID-19. This chain joins TRBV2 and TRBJ2-1, with TRBD1 matching 9 bases. The CDR3 here is CATRTGEGNEQFF. CDR3 DNA sequence: TGTGCCACCCGGACAGGGGAGGGCAATGAGCAGTTCTTC.